Here is one T cell receptor (beta chain) with its context. Seattle's enrolled individuals joined amid active infection and were then monitored longitudinally. The protocol was immunoSEQ multiplex PCR, while the TCRdb copy is restricted to in-frame clones and leaves out a portion. The sample includes 100,000 to 150,000 clones, roughly 92% of them seen just once. Germline CDR1 reads GTSNPN; CDR2 reads SVGIG (reference sequence). The V and J ends lost 3 bases and 4 bases, in that order; junction bases with no gene match: 7. This CDR3 spans 14 amino acids. This sample stems from a study of blood T cell repertoires in COVID-19. At the level of the study: PBMCs, B-cell-depleted T cells, or T cells provided the cDNA or gDNA that made up the material.

Sequencing was done on a sample of peripheral blood. The TCR comes from a middle-aged man with COVID-19, enrolled during active disease. The J gene is TRBJ2-7, the V gene TRBV30, with 9 bases that match TRBD2. In DNA form, the CDR3 reads TGTGCCTGGAGGGCTAGCGGGAATATATACGAGCAGTACTTC. Translating gives CAWRASGNIYEQYF.